The text below deals with one T cell receptor (beta chain). The target antigen is unknown. Clones were read by immunoSEQ multiplex PCR, and TCRdb kept only the in-frame ones, dropping some. The data contain around 2.1 million clones, 90% to 97% of them singletons. Subsets obtained from CD4+ cells comprised CD45RA+ naive and CD45RA-negative memory cells. The data originate from a study of shared clonotypes between healthy human individuals. Study results and limitations: Large sequencing depth failed to make sorted-subset sequencing complete, rarefaction showed.

J gave up 4 bases and V 4 bases, and 9 bases lay outside the gene matches. There are 15 residues in the CDR3. The germline V gene encodes CDR1 SGHRS and CDR2 YFSETQ. The clonotype originates from a young man in good health. This chain uses TRBV5-1 with TRBJ1-2, with 8 bases fitting TRBD1. The source material was naive CD4+ T cells sorted from blood. The subset is: CD45RA+ positively selected. The chain's CDR3 is CASSGIRGHAYGYTF. The DNA for the CDR3 is TGCGCCAGCAGCGGAATCAGGGGGCACGCCTATGGCTACACCTTC.